Reported below is one TCR beta chain. Its antigen is not identified. This entry belongs to a study of shared clonotypes between healthy human individuals. Study-level information: The donors, two women and three men, were aged 18 to 49. Donors had three CD4 naive, three CD4 memory, two CD8 naive and one CD8 memory plate apiece. General study results and limits: The study found roughly 5.3% of naive CD4 clonotypes shared across a few donors.

Terminally differentiated effector memory CD45RA+ cells were excluded from the naive CD8 cells, which were CD45RO-negative and positively selected for CCR7. This CDR3 spans 14 amino acids. Germline V gene sequence: CDR1 SEHNR, CDR2 FQNEAQ (reference sequence). V lost 5 bases and J lost 1, with 12 bases in between. Sorted-subset replicate PCR reactions contained roughly 200 ng DNA, corresponding to around 30,000 T cell genomes. Some clones are missing from TCRdb's copy, which holds only in-frame ones; the method was immunoSEQ multiplex PCR. This sample has millions of clones, with just over 90% found just once.

The V and J genes are TRBV7-9 and TRBJ2-7, with D possibly matching TRBD2 (6 bases). Material: naive CD8+ T cells from PBMCs. The sequence was collected from a young man in good health. Some clones in this sample may be carry-over from other donors' samples. The CDR3 region has the DNA TGTGCCAGCAGCCCGGACGCGGGATCCTACGAGCAGTACTTC. Residues: CASSPDAGSYEQYF. The complete variable domain, with remaining parts taken from reference TRBV7-9 and TRBJ2-7, reads DTGVSQNPRHKITKRGQNVTFRCDPISEHNRLYWYRQTLGQGPEFLTYFQNEAQLEKSRLLSDRFSAERPKGSFSTLEIQRTEQGDSAMYLCASSPDAGSYEQYFGPGTRLTVT.